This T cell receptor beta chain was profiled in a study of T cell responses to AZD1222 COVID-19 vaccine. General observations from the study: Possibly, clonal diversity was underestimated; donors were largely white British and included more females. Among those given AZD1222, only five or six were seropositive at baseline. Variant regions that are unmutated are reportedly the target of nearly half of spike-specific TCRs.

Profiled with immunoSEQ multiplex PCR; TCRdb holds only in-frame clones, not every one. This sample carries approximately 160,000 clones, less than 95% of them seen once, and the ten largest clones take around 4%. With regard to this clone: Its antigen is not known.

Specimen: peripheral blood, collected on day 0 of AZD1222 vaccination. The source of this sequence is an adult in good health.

The DNA of the CDR3 is TGTGCCAGCAGCTTAGCGTTGGGCCAGCCCCAGCATTTT. Residues: CASSLALGQPQHF. The chain combines TRBV7-2 with TRBJ1-5; D gene uncertain. CDR1 SGHTA and CDR2 FQGNSA come from the germline V gene. V was shortened by 0 bases and J by 7 bases, with 7 bases between the two germline ends. The CDR3 runs to 13 residues.